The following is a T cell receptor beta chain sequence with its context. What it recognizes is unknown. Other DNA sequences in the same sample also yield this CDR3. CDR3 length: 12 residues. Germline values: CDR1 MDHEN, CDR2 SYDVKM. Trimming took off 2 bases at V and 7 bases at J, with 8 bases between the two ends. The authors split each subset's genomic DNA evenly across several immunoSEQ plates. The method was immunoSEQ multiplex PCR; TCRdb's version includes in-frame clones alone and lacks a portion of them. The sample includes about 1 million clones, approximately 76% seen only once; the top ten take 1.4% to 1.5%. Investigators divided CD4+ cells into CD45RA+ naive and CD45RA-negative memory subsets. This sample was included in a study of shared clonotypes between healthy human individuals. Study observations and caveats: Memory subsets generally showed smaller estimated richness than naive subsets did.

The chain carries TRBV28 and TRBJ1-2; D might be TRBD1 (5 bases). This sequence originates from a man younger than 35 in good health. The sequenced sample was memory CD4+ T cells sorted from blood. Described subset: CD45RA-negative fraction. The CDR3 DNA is TGTGCCAGCAGTTTACGAGGGGCTGGCTACACCTTC. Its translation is CASSLRGAGYTF.